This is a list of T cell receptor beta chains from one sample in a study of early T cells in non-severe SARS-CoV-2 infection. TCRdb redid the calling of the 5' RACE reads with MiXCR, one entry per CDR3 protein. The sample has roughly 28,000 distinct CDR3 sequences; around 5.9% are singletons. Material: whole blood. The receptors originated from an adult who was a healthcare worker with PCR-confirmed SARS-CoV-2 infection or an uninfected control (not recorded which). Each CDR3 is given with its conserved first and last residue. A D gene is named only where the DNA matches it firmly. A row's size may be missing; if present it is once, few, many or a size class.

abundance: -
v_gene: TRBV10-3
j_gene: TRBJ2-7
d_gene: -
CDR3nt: TGTGCCATCAGTGAGGAGAGGGACGAGCAGTACTTC
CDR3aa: CAISEERDEQYF

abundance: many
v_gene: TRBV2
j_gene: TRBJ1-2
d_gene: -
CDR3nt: TGTGCCAGCAGTCCCGGGTCTATCTCTGGCTACACCTTC
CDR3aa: CASSPGSISGYTF

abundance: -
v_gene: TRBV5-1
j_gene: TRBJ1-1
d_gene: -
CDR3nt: TGCGCCAGCAGCTTGACGAGTCTGAACACTGAAGCTTTCTTT
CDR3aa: CASSLTSLNTEAFF

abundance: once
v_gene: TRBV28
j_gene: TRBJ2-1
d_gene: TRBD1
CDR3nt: TGTGCCAGCGGGACAGGGGGTACCTACAATGAGCAGTTCTTC
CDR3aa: CASGTGGTYNEQFF

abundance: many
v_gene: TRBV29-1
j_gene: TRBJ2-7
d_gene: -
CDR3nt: TGCAGCGTTGTTGGGGCAACCCTCAGGGGTTATTCCTACGAGCAGTACTTC
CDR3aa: CSVVGATLRGYSYEQYF

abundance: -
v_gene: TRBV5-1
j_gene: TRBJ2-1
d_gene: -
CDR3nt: TGCGCCAGCAGCATTAGCAGCCCCTCCTACAATGAGCAGTTCTTC
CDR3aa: CASSISSPSYNEQFF

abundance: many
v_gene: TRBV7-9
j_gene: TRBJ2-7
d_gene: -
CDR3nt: TGTGCCAGCAGCGCCCAAACAGGACCGGACTCCTACGAGCAGTACTTC
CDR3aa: CASSAQTGPDSYEQYF

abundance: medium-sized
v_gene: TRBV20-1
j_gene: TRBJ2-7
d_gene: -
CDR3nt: TGCAGTGCTAGAGGCCCATTGGCCCCGAACGTCTACGAGCAGTACTTC
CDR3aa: CSARGPLAPNVYEQYF

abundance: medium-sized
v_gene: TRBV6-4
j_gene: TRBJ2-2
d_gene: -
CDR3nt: TGTGCCAGCAGTGTGATGTGGAACACCGGGGAGCTGTTTTTT
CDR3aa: CASSVMWNTGELFF

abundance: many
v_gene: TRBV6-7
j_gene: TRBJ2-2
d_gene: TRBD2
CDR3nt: TGTGCCAGTCCCTATCAGCGGGAGGGGTTAGAGAGGAACACCGGGGAGCTGTTTTTT
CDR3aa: CASPYQREGLERNTGELFF

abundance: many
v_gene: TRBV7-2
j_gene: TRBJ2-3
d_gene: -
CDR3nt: TGTGCCAGCAGCTTAGATACTTATACGCAGTATTTT
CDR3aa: CASSLDTYTQYF

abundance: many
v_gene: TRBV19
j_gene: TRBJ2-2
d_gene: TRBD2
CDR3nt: TGTGCCAGTAGTAGGAGCGGGAGGGCCAGAACCGGGGAGCTGTTTTTT
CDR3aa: CASSRSGRARTGELFF

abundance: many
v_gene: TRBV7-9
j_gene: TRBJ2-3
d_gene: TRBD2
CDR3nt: TGTGCCAGCTCTCTAGCGGGACGAAATACGCAGTATTTT
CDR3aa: CASSLAGRNTQYF

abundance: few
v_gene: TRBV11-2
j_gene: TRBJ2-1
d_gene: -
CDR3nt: TGTGCCAGCGGCATTTGGGGGTCGGACAATGAGCAGTTCTTC
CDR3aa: CASGIWGSDNEQFF

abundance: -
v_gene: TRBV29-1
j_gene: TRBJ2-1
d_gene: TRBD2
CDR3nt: TGCAGCGTTGAGGGGAGGCAGGGGAAATTTAGCGGGAGCTCCTACAATGAGCAGTTCTTC
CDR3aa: CSVEGRQGKFSGSSYNEQFF

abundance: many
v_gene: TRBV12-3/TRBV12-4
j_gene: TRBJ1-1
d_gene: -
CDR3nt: TGTGCCAGCAGTTTGTACAGGAGTGCCACTGAAGCTTTCTTT
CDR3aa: CASSLYRSATEAFF

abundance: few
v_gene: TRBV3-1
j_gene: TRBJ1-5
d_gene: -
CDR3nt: TGTGCCAGCAGCCCTATGGGGAATAGCAATCAGCCCCAGCATTTT
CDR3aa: CASSPMGNSNQPQHF

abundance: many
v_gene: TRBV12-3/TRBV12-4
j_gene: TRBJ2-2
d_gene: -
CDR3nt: TGTGCCAGCAGTCCCCGGACCACGAACACCGGGGAGCTGTTTTTT
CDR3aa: CASSPRTTNTGELFF

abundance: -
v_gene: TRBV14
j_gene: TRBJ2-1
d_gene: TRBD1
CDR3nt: TGTGCCAGCAGCTTCGCGAACAGGGGGAATGAGCAGTTCTTC
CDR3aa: CASSFANRGNEQFF

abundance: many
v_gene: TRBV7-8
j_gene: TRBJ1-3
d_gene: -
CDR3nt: TGTGCCAGCAGCTTAGCGGGGGAATCGAACTCTGGAAACACCATATATTTT
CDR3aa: CASSLAGESNSGNTIYF

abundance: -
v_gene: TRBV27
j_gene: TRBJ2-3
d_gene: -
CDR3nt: TGTGCCAGCAGTTTACTTCTCCCAGGGACGCAGTATTTT
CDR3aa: CASSLLLPGTQYF

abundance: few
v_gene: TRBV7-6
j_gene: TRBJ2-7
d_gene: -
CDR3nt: TGTGCCAGCAGCTTAGCCCCCCGGGGTAGGGACGAGCAGTACTTC
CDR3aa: CASSLAPRGRDEQYF